The next 24 T cell receptor beta chains were all read from a single sample in a study of blood T cell repertoires in COVID-19. Only in-frame clones appear in the TCRdb table, and some are missing; sequencing was by immunoSEQ multiplex PCR. The data contain a few hundred thousand clones, roughly 88% of them singletons. What was sequenced was PBMCs or T cells enriched from blood (not recorded which). All receptors derive from a woman aged 45 to 65 with acute COVID-19.

This chain joins TRBV28 and TRBJ2-7, with 10 bases identical to TRBD2. The CDR3 loop spans 15 amino acids. Trimming cost V 6 bases and J 4 bases; bases outside gene matches: 9. Per germline, CDR1 MDHEN and CDR2 SYDVKM. CDR3 amino acids: CASSPLPSGGYEQYF. For the CDR3, the DNA is TGTGCCAGCAGCCCCCTTCCTAGCGGGGGATACGAGCAGTACTTC.

The chain combines TRBV11-2 with TRBJ1-1; TRBD1 might be the D (5 bases). The germline CDR1 and CDR2 sequences are SGHAT and FQNNGV. Trimming took off 1 base at V and 5 bases at J, with 11 bases between the two ends. This CDR3 is 14 amino acids long. CDR3 residues: CASSLVGAGTEAFF. Here the CDR3 DNA reads TGTGCCAGCAGCTTAGTAGGGGCAGGGACTGAAGCTTTCTTT.

The CDR3 here is CASSLVHRGSPLHF. CDR3 coding DNA: TGTGCCAGCAGCTTGGTCCACAGGGGTTCACCCCTCCACTTT. The chain uses TRBV7-9 and TRBJ1-6; 7 nucleotides match TRBD1. The germline gives CDR1 SEHNR, CDR2 FQNEAQ (reference sequence). This CDR3 is built from 14 residues. J was trimmed by 9 bases and V by 3 bases; bases with no gene match: 5.

This clone was seen more than once but under ten times. The V call is TRBV4-1, the J call TRBJ2-7; TRBD1 is a possible D gene (6 bases). This CDR3 is built from 14 residues. Trimming stripped 3 bases from V and 0 bases from J, with 9 bases between. CDR1 is MGHRA, CDR2 YSYEKL, per germline. CDR3 region: CASSQTGLSYEQYF. CDR3 in DNA: TGCGCCAGCAGCCAGACAGGCCTCTCCTACGAGCAGTACTTC.

The CDR3: CAWRGQGSRSPLHF. The DNA of the CDR3 is TGTGCCTGGAGAGGACAGGGCTCTCGTTCACCCCTCCACTTT. The chain combines TRBV30 with TRBJ1-6; 8 bases agree with TRBD1. V shed 3 bases, J shed 9 bases, and the junction held 7 bases outside the gene matches. The CDR3 spans 14 residues. Per the germline V gene, CDR1 is GTSNPN and CDR2 is SVGIG (reference sequence). Combining the CDR3 with reference TRBV30 and TRBJ1-6 gives the whole variable domain SQTIHQWPATLVQPVGSPLSLECTVEGTSNPNLYWYRQAAGRGLQLLFYSVGIGQISSEVPQNLSASRPQDRQFILSSKKLLLSDSGFYLCAWRGQGSRSPLHFGNGTRLTVT.

This chain connects TRBV18 to TRBJ1-5; D is perhaps TRBD1 (6 bases). This CDR3 has 14 amino acids. Germline CDR1 is KGHSH and CDR2 is LQKENI. The ends were cut back, 3 bases at V and 6 bases at J, with 12 bases in the middle. Written as DNA, the CDR3 is TGTGCCAGCTCACCGCGGGGGGGCTTTCAGCCCCAGCATTTT. Residues: CASSPRGGFQPQHF.

This clone is a singleton in its sample. CDR3: CASSYSILGDGELFF. The CDR3 DNA is TGTGCCAGCAGTTACTCGATATTAGGGGACGGGGAGCTGTTTTTT. The chain has TRBV6-5 and TRBJ2-2, with D tentatively TRBD1 (5 bases). The CDR3 extends over 15 amino acids. Germline-derived CDR1 and CDR2 are MNHEY and SVGAGI. Trimming removed 0 bases from V and 7 bases from J, with 12 bases in between.

As DNA, the CDR3 is TGTGCCAGCAGTTTCGCACTAGCGGGAGGATTAAAAGAGACCCAGTACTTC. It specifies CASSFALAGGLKETQYF. This sequence joins TRBV28 and TRBJ2-5; 12 nucleotides align to TRBD2. Germline assignment: CDR1 MDHEN and CDR2 SYDVKM. The V segment lost 3 bases and the J segment 3 bases; nucleotides outside the gene matches: 8. The length of the CDR3 is 17 residues. Drawing the rest from reference TRBV28 and TRBJ2-5, the complete variable domain is DVKVTQSSRYLVKRTGEKVFLECVQDMDHENMFWYRQDPGLGLRLIYFSYDVKMKEKGDIPEGYSVSREKKERFSLILESASTNQTSMYLCASSFALAGGLKETQYFGPGTRLLVL.

The rearrangement links TRBV6-5 to TRBJ2-5; D is uncertain. The CDR3 is made up of 12 amino acids. The germline V and J ends were trimmed by 7 bases and 3 bases, with 9 bases remaining between them. Germline values: CDR1 MNHEY, CDR2 SVGAGI. This CDR3 reads CASMSREETQYF. CDR3 in DNA: TGTGCCAGCATGTCTCGGGAAGAGACCCAGTACTTC.

CDR3 protein: CASSDGQGANVLTF. CDR3 nucleotides: TGTGCCAGCAGCGATGGGCAGGGAGCCAACGTCCTGACTTTC. The chain employs TRBV7-3 and TRBJ2-6; maybe TRBD1 (5 bases). Germline CDR1 and CDR2: SGHTA and FQGTGA. The CDR3 has 14 amino acids. Trimming left V 5 bases short and J 7 bases short, with 12 bases between. Filled out from reference TRBV7-3 and TRBJ2-6, the complete variable domain reads GAGVSQTPSNKVTEKGKYVELRCDPISGHTALYWYRQSLGQGPEFLIYFQGTGAADDSGLPNDRFFAVRPEGSVSTLKIQRTERGDSAVYLCASSDGQGANVLTFGAGSRLTVL.

The CDR3 sequence is CASSLERTGGRPRDGYTF. CDR3 bases: TGTGCCAGCAGTTTAGAGCGTACAGGGGGTCGCCCCAGAGATGGCTACACCTTC. V and J are TRBV27 and TRBJ1-2; 8 bases are a match to TRBD1. The length of the CDR3 is 18 residues. The ends lost 2 bases at V and 6 bases at J; junction bases unmatched: 17. Germline V gene lookup returns CDR1 MNHEY and CDR2 SMNVEV (reference sequence).

The CDR3 DNA reads as TGTGCCAGCATGGAGCAACTGAACACTGAAGCTTTCTTT. Its translation is CASMEQLNTEAFF. The rearrangement joins TRBV11-1 to TRBJ1-1, with D unresolved. V dropped 7 bases and J dropped 0 bases, with 9 bases sitting between them. From germline, CDR1 is SGHAT and CDR2 FQDESV (reference sequence). This CDR3 comprises 13 residues.

The chain links TRBV19 to TRBJ1-5, with D perhaps TRBD1 (6 bases). The CDR3 runs to 15 residues. The V end lost 8 bases, the J end lost 11 bases, and 25 bases lay between the germline ends. From germline, CDR1 is LNHDA and CDR2 SQIVND (reference sequence). The CDR3 nucleotides are TGTGCCAGTCTCCCCAGGGGCGGAACCCGATCGGCCCAGCATTTT. It translates to CASLPRGGTRSAQHF.

This clone was seen a single time. The gene calls are TRBV11-2 and TRBJ2-3; D remains ambiguous. This CDR3 contains 14 residues. Germline CDR1 and CDR2: SGHAT and FQNNGV. Deletions cut 1 base from V and 4 bases from J, with 9 bases between. As DNA, the CDR3 is TGTGCCAGCAGCTTAGGAGGATGGGCAGATACGCAGTATTTT. As protein: CASSLGGWADTQYF.

This rearrangement joins TRBV7-3 to TRBJ2-1; 10 positions agree with TRBD2. This CDR3 region has 15 residues. The V segment lost 5 bases and the J segment 8 bases; nucleotides outside the gene matches: 9. The germline V gene has CDR1 SGHTA and CDR2 FQGTGA. DNA for the CDR3: TGTGCCAGCAGCCGGAACAGCGGGAGGGGGGATGAGCAGTTCTTC. Translated, it gives CASSRNSGRGDEQFF.

This clone showed up just a few times. The chain combines TRBV7-2 with TRBJ2-5; D gene uncertain. Germline-derived CDR1 and CDR2 are SGHTA and FQGNSA. Deletions cut 5 bases from V and 0 bases from J, with 10 bases between. This CDR3 comprises 14 residues. CDR3 DNA sequence: TGTGCCAGCAGCAAAGAGAGATACCAAGAGACCCAGTACTTC. Residues: CASSKERYQETQYF.

The V and J genes are TRBV7-9 and TRBJ2-6; 10 positions agree with TRBD1. Per germline, CDR1 SEHNR and CDR2 FQNEAQ (reference sequence). J was trimmed by 4 bases and V by 7 bases; bases with no gene match: 10. The CDR3 totals 17 residues. CDR3 nucleotide sequence: TGTGCCAGCATACTGACAGGGGGCGCAGCCGGGGCCAACGTCCTGACTTTC. Residues: CASILTGGAAGANVLTF. Supplemented by reference TRBV7-9 and TRBJ2-6, the full variable domain reads DTGVSQNPRHKITKRGQNVTFRCDPISEHNRLYWYRQTLGQGPEFLTYFQNEAQLEKSRLLSDRFSAERPKGSFSTLEIQRTEQGDSAMYLCASILTGGAAGANVLTFGAGSRLTVL.

This clone was counted a single time. The rearrangement joins TRBV11-3 to TRBJ2-5, with a tentative D call TRBD2 (5 bases). The CDR3 sequence is 14 residues long. Trimming took 5 bases from V and 5 from J, leaving 15 bases between them. The germline V gene encodes CDR1 SGHNT and CDR2 YENEEA. The CDR3 nucleotides are TGTGCCAGCAGCCCCCGTAGGGAGTCGGAGACCCAGTACTTC. Protein: CASSPRRESETQYF.

This sequence joins TRBV29-1 and TRBJ1-1, with D unresolved. The CDR3 is 13 residues long. Germline lookup yields CDR1 SQVTM and CDR2 ANQGSEA. V lost 5 bases and J lost 0, with 10 bases in between. The CDR3 loop is CSVFSILNTEAFF. CDR3 DNA sequence: TGCAGCGTTTTTTCAATTTTGAACACTGAAGCTTTCTTT.

The chain employs TRBV5-6 and TRBJ2-7; D is perhaps TRBD2 (6 bases). CDR1 SGHDT and CDR2 YYEEEE come from the germline V gene. This CDR3 is built from 14 residues. Trimming stripped 2 bases from V and 0 bases from J, with 9 bases between. Here the CDR3 reads CASSLYGSSYEQYF. The CDR3, as DNA: TGTGCCAGCAGCTTATACGGGAGCTCCTACGAGCAGTACTTC.

This clone has a handful of counts. The chain is built from TRBV28 and TRBJ1-6, with a tentative D call TRBD1 (5 bases). The V gene's germline CDR1 is MDHEN and CDR2 SYDVKM. The CDR3 covers 15 residues. V was cut by 3 bases and J by 5 bases, with 11 bases left in between. CDR3 in amino acids: CASSFVGLDNSPLHF. The DNA for the CDR3 is TGTGCCAGCAGTTTTGTGGGACTGGATAATTCACCCCTCCACTTT. Filled out from reference TRBV28 and TRBJ1-6, the complete variable domain reads DVKVTQSSRYLVKRTGEKVFLECVQDMDHENMFWYRQDPGLGLRLIYFSYDVKMKEKGDIPEGYSVSREKKERFSLILESASTNQTSMYLCASSFVGLDNSPLHFGNGTRLTVT.

This sequence joins TRBV7-9 and TRBJ2-5; 14 nucleotides agree with TRBD2. Germline CDR1 is SEHNR and CDR2 is FQNEAQ (reference sequence). This CDR3 is 16 amino acids long. V shed 5 bases and J 4 bases; nucleotides not matched to a gene: 6. The CDR3 DNA follows: TGTGCCAGCAGCCCGACTAGCGGGAGGGCTCTAGAGACCCAGTACTTC. Residues: CASSPTSGRALETQYF.

The chain has TRBV28 and TRBJ2-1; 10 bases fit TRBD1. There are 15 residues in the CDR3. The germline gives CDR1 MDHEN, CDR2 SYDVKM. The V segment lost 6 bases and the J segment 7 bases; nucleotides outside the gene matches: 9. CDR3: CASRAGTGVSNEQFF. For the CDR3, the DNA is TGTGCCAGCAGGGCCGGGACAGGGGTGAGTAATGAGCAGTTCTTC.

The chain links TRBV12-3 or TRBV12-4 to TRBJ2-3, with no clear D. V was trimmed by 6 bases and J by 3 bases, leaving 7 bases between them. The length of the CDR3 is 12 residues. As DNA, the CDR3 is TGTGCCAGCAGGGCTTTGACAGATACGCAGTATTTT. Amino acid sequence: CASRALTDTQYF.